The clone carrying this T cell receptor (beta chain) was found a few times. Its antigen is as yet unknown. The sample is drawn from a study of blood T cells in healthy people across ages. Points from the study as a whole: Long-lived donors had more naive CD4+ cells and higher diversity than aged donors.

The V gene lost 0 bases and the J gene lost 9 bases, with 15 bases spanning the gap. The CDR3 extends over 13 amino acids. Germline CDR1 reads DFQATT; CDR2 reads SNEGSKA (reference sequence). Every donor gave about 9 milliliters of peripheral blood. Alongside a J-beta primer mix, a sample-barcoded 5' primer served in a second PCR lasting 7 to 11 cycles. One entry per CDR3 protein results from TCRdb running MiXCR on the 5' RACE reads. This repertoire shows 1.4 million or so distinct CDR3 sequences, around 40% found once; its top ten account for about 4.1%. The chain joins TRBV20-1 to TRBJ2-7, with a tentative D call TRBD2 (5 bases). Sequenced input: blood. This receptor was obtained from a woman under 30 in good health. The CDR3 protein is CSARELVIGRQYF. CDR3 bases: TGCAGTGCTAGAGAGCTGGTGATAGGGAGGCAGTACTTC.